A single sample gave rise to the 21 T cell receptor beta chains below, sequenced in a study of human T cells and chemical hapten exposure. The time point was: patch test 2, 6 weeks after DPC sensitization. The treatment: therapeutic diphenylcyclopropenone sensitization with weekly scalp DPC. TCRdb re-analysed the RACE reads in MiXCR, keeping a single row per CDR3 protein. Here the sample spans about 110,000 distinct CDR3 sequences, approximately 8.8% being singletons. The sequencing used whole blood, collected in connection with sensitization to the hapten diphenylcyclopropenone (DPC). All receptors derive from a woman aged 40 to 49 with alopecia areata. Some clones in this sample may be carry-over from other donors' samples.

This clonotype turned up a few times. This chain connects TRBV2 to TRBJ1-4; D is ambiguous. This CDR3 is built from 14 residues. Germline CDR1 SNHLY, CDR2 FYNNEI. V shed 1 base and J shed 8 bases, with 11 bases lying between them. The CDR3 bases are TGTGCCAGCAGTGAAGACCGGAGGCGAGAAAAACTGTTTTTT. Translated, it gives CASSEDRRREKLFF.

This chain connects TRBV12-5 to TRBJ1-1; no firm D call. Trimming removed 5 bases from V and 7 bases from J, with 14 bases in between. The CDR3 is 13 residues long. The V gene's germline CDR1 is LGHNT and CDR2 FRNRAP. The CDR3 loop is CASGPTNGVEAFF. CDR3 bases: TGTGCTAGTGGTCCCACAAACGGGGTTGAAGCTTTCTTT.

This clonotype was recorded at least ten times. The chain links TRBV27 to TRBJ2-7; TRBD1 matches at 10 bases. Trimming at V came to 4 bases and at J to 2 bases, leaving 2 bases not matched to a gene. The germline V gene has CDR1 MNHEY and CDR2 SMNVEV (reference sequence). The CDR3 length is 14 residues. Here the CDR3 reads CASSWTGGTYEQYF. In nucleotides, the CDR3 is TGTGCCAGCAGTTGGACAGGGGGGACCTACGAGCAGTACTTC.

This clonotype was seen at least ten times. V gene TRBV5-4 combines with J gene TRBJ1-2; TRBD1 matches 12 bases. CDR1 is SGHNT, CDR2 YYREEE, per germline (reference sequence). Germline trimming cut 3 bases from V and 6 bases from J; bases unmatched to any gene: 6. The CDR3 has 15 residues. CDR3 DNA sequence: TGTGCCAGCAGCTCAGGGACAGGGGGCGGTAATGGCTACACCTTC. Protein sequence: CASSSGTGGGNGYTF.

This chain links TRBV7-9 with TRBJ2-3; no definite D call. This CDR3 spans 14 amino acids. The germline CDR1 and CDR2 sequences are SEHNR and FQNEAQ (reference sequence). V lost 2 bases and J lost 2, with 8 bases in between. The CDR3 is CASSLSTATDTQYF. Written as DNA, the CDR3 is TGTGCCAGCAGCTTATCGACTGCCACAGATACGCAGTATTTT.

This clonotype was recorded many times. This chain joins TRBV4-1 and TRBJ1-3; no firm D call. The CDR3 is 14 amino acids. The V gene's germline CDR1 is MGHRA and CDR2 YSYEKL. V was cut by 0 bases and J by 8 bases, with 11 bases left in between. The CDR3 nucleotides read TGCGCCAGCAGCCAAGAGCTAGGGCGGGACACCATATATTTT. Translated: CASSQELGRDTIYF.

The CDR3 reads CSARAGTGGPNSNQPQHF. The CDR3 bases are TGCAGTGCTAGGGCCGGTACAGGGGGCCCAAATAGCAATCAGCCCCAGCATTTT. V and J are TRBV20-1 and TRBJ1-5; 9 bases align to TRBD1. This CDR3 is built from 18 residues. With V trimmed by 3 bases and J by 0 bases, 12 bases remained unmatched. Per the germline V gene, CDR1 is DFQATT and CDR2 is SNEGSKA (reference sequence).

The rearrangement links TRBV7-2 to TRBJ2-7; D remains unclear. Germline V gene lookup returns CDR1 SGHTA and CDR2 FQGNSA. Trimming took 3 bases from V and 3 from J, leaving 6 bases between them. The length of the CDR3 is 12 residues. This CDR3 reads CASSLEHYEQYF. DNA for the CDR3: TGTGCCAGCAGCTTGGAACACTACGAGCAGTACTTC.

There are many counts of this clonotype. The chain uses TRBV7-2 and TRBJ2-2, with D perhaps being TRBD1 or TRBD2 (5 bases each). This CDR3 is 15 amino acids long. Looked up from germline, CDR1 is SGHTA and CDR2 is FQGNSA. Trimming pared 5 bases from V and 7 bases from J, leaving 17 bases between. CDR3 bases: TGTGCCAGCAGCCGCCGGGGCCTAGGAGACGGGGAGCTGTTTTTT. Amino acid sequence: CASSRRGLGDGELFF.

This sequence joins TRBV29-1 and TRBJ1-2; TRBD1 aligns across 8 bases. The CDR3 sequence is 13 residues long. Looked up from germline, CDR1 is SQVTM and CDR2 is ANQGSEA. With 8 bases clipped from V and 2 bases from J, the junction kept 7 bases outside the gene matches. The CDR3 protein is CSTRTGQNYGYTF. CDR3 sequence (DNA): TGCAGCACCCGGACAGGGCAGAACTATGGCTACACCTTC.

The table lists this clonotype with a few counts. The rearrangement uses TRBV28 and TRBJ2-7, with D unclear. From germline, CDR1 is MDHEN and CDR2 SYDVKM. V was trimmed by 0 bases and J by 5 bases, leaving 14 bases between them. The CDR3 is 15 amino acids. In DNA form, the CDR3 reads TGTGCCAGCAGTTTATGGGGTCCAGGTCTAGACGAGCAGTACTTC. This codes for CASSLWGPGLDEQYF. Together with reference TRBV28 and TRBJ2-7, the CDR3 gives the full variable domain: DVKVTQSSRYLVKRTGEKVFLECVQDMDHENMFWYRQDPGLGLRLIYFSYDVKMKEKGDIPEGYSVSREKKERFSLILESASTNQTSMYLCASSLWGPGLDEQYFGPGTRLTVT.

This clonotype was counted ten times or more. CDR3 nucleotide sequence: TGTGCCGCTGGACGGCGGAACACTGAAGCTTTCTTT. Its translation is CAAGRRNTEAFF. The chain employs TRBV6-1 and TRBJ1-1; D is unresolved. CDR1 and CDR2 from the germline V gene are MNHNS and SASEGT. Trimming cost V 11 bases and J 1 base, with 11 bases left between them. The CDR3 runs 12 residues.

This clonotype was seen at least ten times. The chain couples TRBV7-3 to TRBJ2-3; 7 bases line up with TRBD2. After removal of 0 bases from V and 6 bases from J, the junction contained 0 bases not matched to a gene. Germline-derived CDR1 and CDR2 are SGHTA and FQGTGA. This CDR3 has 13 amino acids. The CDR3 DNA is TGTGCCAGCAGCTTAACTAGCGGGGATACGCAGTATTTT. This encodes CASSLTSGDTQYF. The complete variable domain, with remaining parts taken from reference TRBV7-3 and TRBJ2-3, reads GAGVSQTPSNKVTEKGKYVELRCDPISGHTALYWYRQSLGQGPEFLIYFQGTGAADDSGLPNDRFFAVRPEGSVSTLKIQRTERGDSAVYLCASSLTSGDTQYFGPGTRLTVL.

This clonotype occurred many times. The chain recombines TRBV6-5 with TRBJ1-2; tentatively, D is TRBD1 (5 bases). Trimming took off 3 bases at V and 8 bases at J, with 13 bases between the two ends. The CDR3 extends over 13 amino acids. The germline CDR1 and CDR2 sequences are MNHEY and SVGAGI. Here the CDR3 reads CASSYVGARGYTF. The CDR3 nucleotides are TGTGCCAGCAGTTATGTCGGGGCGAGGGGCTACACCTTC.

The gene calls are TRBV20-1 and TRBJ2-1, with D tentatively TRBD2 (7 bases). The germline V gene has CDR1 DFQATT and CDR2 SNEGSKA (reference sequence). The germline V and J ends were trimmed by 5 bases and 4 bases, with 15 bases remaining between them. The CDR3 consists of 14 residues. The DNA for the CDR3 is TGCAGTGCTGGGAGGGGGGAAGTGTACAATGAGCAGTTCTTC. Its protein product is CSAGRGEVYNEQFF.

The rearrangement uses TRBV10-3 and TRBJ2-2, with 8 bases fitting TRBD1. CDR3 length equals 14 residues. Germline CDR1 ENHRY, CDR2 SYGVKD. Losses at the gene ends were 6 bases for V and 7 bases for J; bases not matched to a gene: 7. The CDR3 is CAISGTGTVGELFF. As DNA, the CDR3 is TGTGCCATCAGCGGGACAGGTACCGTCGGGGAGCTGTTTTTT.

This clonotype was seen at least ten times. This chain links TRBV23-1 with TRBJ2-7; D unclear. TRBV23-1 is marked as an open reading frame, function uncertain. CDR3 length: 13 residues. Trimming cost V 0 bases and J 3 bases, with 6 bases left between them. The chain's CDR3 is CASSQSGGYEQYF. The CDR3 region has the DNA TGCGCCAGCAGTCAATCAGGCGGCTACGAGCAGTACTTC.

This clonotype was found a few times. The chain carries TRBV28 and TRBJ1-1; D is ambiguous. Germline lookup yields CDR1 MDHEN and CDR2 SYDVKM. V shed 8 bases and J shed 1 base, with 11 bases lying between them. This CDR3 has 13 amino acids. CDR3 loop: CASFSRGNTEAFF. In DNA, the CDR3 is TGTGCCAGCTTCTCCCGCGGGAACACTGAAGCTTTCTTT.

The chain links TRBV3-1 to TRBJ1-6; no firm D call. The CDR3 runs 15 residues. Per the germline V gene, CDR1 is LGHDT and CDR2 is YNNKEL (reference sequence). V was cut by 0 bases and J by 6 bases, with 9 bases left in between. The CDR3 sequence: CASSQDLRRNSPLHF. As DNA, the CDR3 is TGTGCCAGCAGCCAAGACCTCAGGCGTAATTCACCCCTCCACTTT.

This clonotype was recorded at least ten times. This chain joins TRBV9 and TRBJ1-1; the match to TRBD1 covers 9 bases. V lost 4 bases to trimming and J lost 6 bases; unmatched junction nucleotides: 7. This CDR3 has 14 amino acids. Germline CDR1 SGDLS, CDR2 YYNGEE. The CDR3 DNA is TGTGCCAGCAGCTCAGAGGGACAGGGATCTGAAGCTTTCTTT. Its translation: CASSSEGQGSEAFF.

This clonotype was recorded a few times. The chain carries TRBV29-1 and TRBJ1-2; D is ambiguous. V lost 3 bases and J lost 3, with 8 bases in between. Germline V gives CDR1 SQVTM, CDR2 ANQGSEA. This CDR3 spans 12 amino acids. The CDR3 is CSVESQYYGYTF. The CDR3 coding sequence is TGCAGCGTTGAGTCACAGTACTATGGCTACACCTTC.